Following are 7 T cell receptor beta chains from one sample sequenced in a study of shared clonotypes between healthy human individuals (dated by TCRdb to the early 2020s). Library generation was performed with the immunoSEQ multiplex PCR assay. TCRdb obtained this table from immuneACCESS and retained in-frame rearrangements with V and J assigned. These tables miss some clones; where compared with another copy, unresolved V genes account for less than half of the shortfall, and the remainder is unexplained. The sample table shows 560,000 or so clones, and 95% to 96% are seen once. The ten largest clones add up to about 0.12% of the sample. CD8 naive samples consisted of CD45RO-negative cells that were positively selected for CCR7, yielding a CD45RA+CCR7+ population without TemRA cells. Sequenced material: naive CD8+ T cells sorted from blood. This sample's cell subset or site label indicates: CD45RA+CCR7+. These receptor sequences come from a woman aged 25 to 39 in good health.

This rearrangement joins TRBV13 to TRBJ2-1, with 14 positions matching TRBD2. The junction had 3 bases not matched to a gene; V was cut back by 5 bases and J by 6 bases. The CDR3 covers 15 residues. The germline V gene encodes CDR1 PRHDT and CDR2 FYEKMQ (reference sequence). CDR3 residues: CASSTGLAGGNEQFF. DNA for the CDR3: TGTGCCAGCAGCACCGGACTAGCGGGAGGCAATGAGCAGTTCTTC.

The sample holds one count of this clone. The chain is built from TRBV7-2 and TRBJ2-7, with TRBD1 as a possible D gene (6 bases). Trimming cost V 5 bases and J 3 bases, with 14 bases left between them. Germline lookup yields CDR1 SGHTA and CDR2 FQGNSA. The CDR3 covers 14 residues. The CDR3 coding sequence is TGTGCCAGCAGCCCCTACAGGGAGATCTACGAGCAGTACTTC. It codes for CASSPYREIYEQYF.

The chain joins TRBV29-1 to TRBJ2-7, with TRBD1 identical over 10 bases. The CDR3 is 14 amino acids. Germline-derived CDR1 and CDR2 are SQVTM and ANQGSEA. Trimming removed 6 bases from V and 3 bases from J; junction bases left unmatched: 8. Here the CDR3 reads CSVDGTGDIYEQYF. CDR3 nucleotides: TGCAGCGTCGACGGGACAGGGGATATCTACGAGCAGTACTTC.

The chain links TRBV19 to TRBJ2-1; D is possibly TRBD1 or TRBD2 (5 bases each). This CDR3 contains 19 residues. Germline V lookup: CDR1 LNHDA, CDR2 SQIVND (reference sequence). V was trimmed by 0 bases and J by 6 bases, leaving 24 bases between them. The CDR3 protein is CASSIDLLGLSEGSNEQFF. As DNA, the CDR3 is TGTGCCAGTAGTATAGATCTGTTGGGGTTGAGCGAGGGGTCCAATGAGCAGTTCTTC.

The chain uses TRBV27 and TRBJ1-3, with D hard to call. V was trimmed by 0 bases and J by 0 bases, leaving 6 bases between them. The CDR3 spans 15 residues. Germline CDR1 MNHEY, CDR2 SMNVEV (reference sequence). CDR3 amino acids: CASSLSLGSGNTIYF. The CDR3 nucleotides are TGTGCCAGCAGTTTATCGCTGGGCTCTGGAAACACCATATATTTT.

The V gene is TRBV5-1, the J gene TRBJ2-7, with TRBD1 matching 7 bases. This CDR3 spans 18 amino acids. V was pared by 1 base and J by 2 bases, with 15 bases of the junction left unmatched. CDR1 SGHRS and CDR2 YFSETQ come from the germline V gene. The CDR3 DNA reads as TGCGCCAGCAGCTTGTTCCCGTCCGCACAGGGGTTGACCTACGAGCAGTACTTC. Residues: CASSLFPSAQGLTYEQYF.

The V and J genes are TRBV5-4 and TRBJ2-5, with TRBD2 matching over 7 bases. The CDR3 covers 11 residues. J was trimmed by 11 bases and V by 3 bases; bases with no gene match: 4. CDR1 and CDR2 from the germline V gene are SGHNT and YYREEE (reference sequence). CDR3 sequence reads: CASSSAGEQYF. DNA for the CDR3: TGTGCCAGCAGCTCGGCGGGGGAGCAGTACTTC.